This T cell receptor (beta chain) was profiled in a study of control samples from healthy donors and cancer patients. V was shortened by 1 base and J by 7 bases, with 11 bases between the two germline ends. CDR3 length: 14 amino acids. From germline, CDR1 is SGHVS and CDR2 FNYEAQ. The protocol was immunoSEQ multiplex PCR, while the TCRdb copy is restricted to in-frame clones and leaves out a portion. Of 130,000 or so clones in the sample, roughly 84% are singletons; the top ten hold about 3.4%. This clone was observed a handful of times. The chain carries TRBV7-6 and TRBJ1-5, with D possibly being TRBD1 (5 bases). Sequencing was performed on blood. The TCR originated in a man over 45 in good health. CDR3 residues: CASSLGLGEQPQHF. The DNA of the CDR3 is TGTGCCAGCAGCTTAGGCCTGGGGGAACAGCCCCAGCATTTT. Combining the CDR3 with reference TRBV7-6 and TRBJ1-5 gives the whole variable domain GAGVSQSPRYKVTKRGQDVALRCDPISGHVSLYWYRQALGQGPEFLTYFNYEAQQDKSGLPNDRFSAERPEGSISTLTIQRTEQRDSAMYRCASSLGLGEQPQHFGDGTRLSIL.